These T cell receptor beta chains were read from a single sample in a study of control samples from healthy donors and cancer patients. Profiled with immunoSEQ multiplex PCR; TCRdb holds only in-frame clones, not every one. The repertoire consists of 35,000 to 55,000 clones, with 91% occurring once and the leading ten covering over 20%. The sample comprised PBMCs. These receptors were obtained from a woman aged 40 to 49 with head and neck cancer. The CDR3 runs from the conserved cysteine through the conserved F or W. The D gene is left open where the match is weak. Some rows mark clone size as missing; the rest say once, few, many or name a class of expanded clone.

abundance	j_gene	v_gene	d_gene	CDR3nt	CDR3aa
medium-sized	TRBJ1-5	TRBV25-1	TRBD1	TGTGCCAGCAGTCCGGACAGGGAGGGACATCAGCCCCAGCATTTT	CASSPDREGHQPQHF
.	TRBJ2-3	TRBV10-1	TRBD1	TGCGCCAGCTCTTCAGGGACAGGGATTGTGGCAGATACGCAGTATTTT	CASSSGTGIVADTQYF
few	TRBJ1-4	TRBV9	.	TGTGCCAGCAGCCCCCATATGGACAGCTACAAACTGTTTTTT	CASSPHMDSYKLFF
.	TRBJ2-7	TRBV5-1	TRBD2	TGCGCCAGCAGCCCGGAGGGCGCAGCGGGAGAAAGTATTCGGGGTCGGTGGAGGGAGCAGTACTTC	CASSPEGAAGESIRGRWREQYF
once	TRBJ1-1	TRBV18	.	TGTGCCAGCTCACCACGGGGGGAAGGCACTGAAGCTTTCTTT	CASSPRGEGTEAFF
once	TRBJ2-6	TRBV2	.	TGTGCCAGCAGTCCTCAGGGCGCTGGGGCCAACGTCCTGACTTTC	CASSPQGAGANVLTF
.	TRBJ1-1	TRBV19	.	TGTGCCAGCAAAACCAGTGGACGGAACACTGAAGCTTTCTTT	CASKTSGRNTEAFF
.	TRBJ2-4	TRBV6-5	TRBD1	TGTGCCAGCACCGAAACAGGGGGAGGCAAAAACATTCAGTACTTC	CASTETGGGKNIQYF
few	TRBJ1-1	TRBV3-1/TRBV3-2	.	TGTGCCAGCAGCCAAAGTGGAGGTACTGAAGCTTTCTTT	CASSQSGGTEAFF
few	TRBJ2-4	TRBV7-9	.	TGTGCCAGCAGCTCCTCCGGCTTTCCTACTAAGTACTTC	CASSSSGFPTKYF
few	TRBJ1-2	TRBV19	.	TGTGCCAGTACCGCCGGGGTCGGGGGAGGCTACACCTTC	CASTAGVGGGYTF
once	TRBJ2-7	TRBV27	TRBD2	TGTGCCAGCAGTTCGAGCGGGAGCTACGAGCAGTACTTC	CASSSSGSYEQYF